The clone carrying this T cell receptor (beta chain) occurred a few times. Its antigen is undetermined. RNA transcripts were the source from which TCR beta CDR3 regions were amplified. HTBI primers were employed in first-round RT-PCR, then a second-round multiplex PCR followed. TCRdb itself ran the multiplex PCR reads through MiXCR, one entry per CDR3 protein. The sample has 500,000 to 800,000 distinct CDR3 sequences, over 40% seen once; the top ten hold about 3.3%. The sample is drawn from a study of Graves' ophthalmopathy and Graves' hyperthyroidism. Regarding the study as a whole: A model of 13 signatures distinguished ophthalmopathy from stable hyperthyroidism at approximately 90% sensitivity and 81.08% specificity. Ophthalmopathy progression prediction by the model yielded a sensitivity of more than 60% and a specificity of roughly 72%.

Ophthalmopathy-affected donors exhibited moderate-to-severe activity, CAS ≥3, NOSPECS ≥4, and duration under 3 months. Exclusion covered patients with other autoimmune diseases or uncontrolled infections (as well as pregnancy or lactation). The CDR3 is 13 amino acids. V shed 10 bases and J 5 bases; nucleotides not matched to a gene: 9. The germline V gene has CDR1 ENHRY and CDR2 SYGVKD. This chain links TRBV10-3 with TRBJ2-7; TRBD1 agrees at 9 bases. This TCR was recovered from an adult man with Graves' ophthalmopathy. The sample comprised peripheral blood. CDR3 region: CASSGQGHHEQYF. CDR3 coding DNA: TGTGCCAGCAGCGGACAGGGGCACCACGAGCAGTACTTC.